This T cell receptor beta chain derives from a study of graft-versus-host responses after intestinal transplantation (dated by TCRdb to 2020 to 2023). About the full investigation: Multivisceral, liver-intestinal, or isolated intestinal transplants were received by the recipients. After intestinal transplantation, graft-versus-host and host-versus-graft alloreactive T cell clones were followed in the graft, circulation and bone marrow using bulk TCR-beta CDR3 sequencing. Of the roughly 25 intestinal transplant recipients enrolled in the cohort, one of whom was a retransplant, 3 patients without pretransplant specimens were excluded. Alloreactive clones were identified by sequencing pre-transplant mixed lymphocyte reaction products and comparing these products with unstimulated pre-transplant donor and recipient T cells. Donor T cell macrochimerism was defined as a peak of at least 4% donor T cells among recipient peripheral blood mononuclear cells. Every recipient was given anti-thymocyte globulin induction, followed by 2 to 4 years of maintenance tacrolimus and steroids. Samples from a few later patients were sequenced in-house on an Illumina MiSeq with MiXCR processing rather than by the commercial service.

To isolate intraepithelial and lamina propria lymphocytes from graft specimens, dithiothreitol, EDTA incubations and collagenase D digestion were used. Serial intestinal graft biopsy specimens collected up to 600 days after transplant underwent bulk TCR-beta sequencing. Library method: the immunoSEQ multiplex PCR assay. High-throughput TCR-beta CDR3 sequencing of genomic DNA from most patients was performed by Adaptive Biotechnologies. As for the original processing: Adaptive's ImmunoSEQ software supplied the TCR sequencing data for around 19 patients, while MiXCR and VDJtools were used to process a few other patients. CDR3 nucleotide sequences shared between donor and recipient were removed because their origin could not be assigned. Alloreactive clones required at least 2-fold expansion over unstimulated cells and minimum CFSE-low frequency of 0.002% (template counts) or 0.001% (read counts). A clone was considered mappable if detected in the sequenced pre-transplant spleen, lymph node, or MLR CFSE-low populations of the donor or recipient. Cumulative frequency of alloreactive clones was calculated as a percentage of all sequences weighted by copy number. Here the immuneACCESS table is served through TCRdb, limited to in-frame sequences with V and J called. Missing clones are a known gap in these copies; in checked studies unresolved V genes cover under half, and the rest lacks a known reason. Clonal size and the V and J genes are those of that table, whereas D and trimming came from the DNA. A total of 7,600 or so clones appear in this sample, roughly four fifths of them only once. Approximately 10% of the sample belongs to the ten largest clones.

For this clone: Its antigen is still unknown. Base-call qualities are not available, and no considerably larger clone is one nucleotide away.

Here is what the overall study found, with its caveats: Early after transplant, peak levels of circulating GvH clones were found to be associated with declines in HvG clones. The relatively low number and heterogeneity of intestinal transplant patients limited the conclusions. GvH clones were detected in recipient bone marrow, and some appeared earlier in ileal mucosa or blood, consistent with an intestinal mucosal origin. In patients with donor T cell macrochimerism, the allografts had high GvH to HvG T cell clonal ratios.

The CDR3 sequence holds 14 residues, the cysteine and phenylalanine included. CDR3 DNA is the only sequence kept; it has 42 bases, read in frame from the first base. CDR1 and CDR2 were assigned from the germline V gene (reference sequence) as SEHNR and FQNEAQ. The rearrangement joined TRBV7-9 to TRBJ2-5; 10 of the junction bases match TRBD2. The J call may not be correct, given that the DNA end is closer to TRBJ2-7. The receptor was derived from a human patient who received an intestinal transplant, so some T cells may come from the graft donor. The sequences come from ileum tissue, collected around 130 days after transplant. The sequenced DNA: TGTGCCAGCAGCTTTTTAGCGGGGGGCTACGAGCAGTACTTC. Its translation reads: CASSFLAGGYEQYF.